This entry features one T cell receptor (beta chain) sequence. The source of the sample is a study of shared clonotypes between healthy human individuals. TCRdb's table, derived via immunoSEQ multiplex PCR, lists solely in-frame clones and lacks some. The sample yields 450,000 to 500,000 clones, around 80% seen once. The study used about 84 million PBMCs per unsorted sample for genomic DNA. Sequenced material: PBMCs. The source of this sequence is a woman in her thirties or forties in good health. Some clones in this sample may be carry-over from other donors' samples.

In nucleotides, the CDR3 is TGTGCCAGCAGCCATCGGTTCAGGGCGAGCTCTGGAAACACCATATATTTT. Its translation is CASSHRFRASSGNTIYF. V gene TRBV5-6 combines with J gene TRBJ1-3, with a weak D call TRBD1 (5 bases). This CDR3 has 17 residues. Trimming removed 4 bases at V and 0 bases at J, with 17 bases between. Per germline, CDR1 SGHDT and CDR2 YYEEEE. The variable domain in full, completed from reference TRBV5-6 and TRBJ1-3, reads DAGVTQSPTHLIKTRGQQVTLRCSPKSGHDTVSWYQQALGQGPQFIFQYYEEEERQRGNFPDRFSGHQFPNYSSELNVNALLLGDSALYLCASSHRFRASSGNTIYFGEGSWLTVV.